Below, 20 T cell receptor beta chains from the same sample are listed, as sequenced in a study of T cells in Graves' hyperthyroidism and ophthalmopathy. RNA transcripts gave rise to amplified TCR beta CDR3 regions. The TCR CDR3 was amplified in a first-round RT-PCR using the HTBI primer set. TCRdb independently ran MiXCR on the multiplex PCR reads; one entry per CDR3 protein. The sample lists hundreds of thousands of distinct CDR3 sequences; nearly 45% were seen once. Sequenced sample: peripheral blood or thyroid tissue (not recorded which). The receptors originated from an adult man with Graves' disease, either hyperthyroidism or ophthalmopathy (not recorded which).

This sequence joins TRBV9 and TRBJ1-2; D not certain. V was clipped by 3 bases and J by 0 bases, with 12 bases between them. CDR3 length: 15 amino acids. CDR1 and CDR2 (germline): SGDLS, YYNGEE. CDR3 nucleotides: TGTGCCAGCAGCGACATGGACCGCGCTAACTATGGCTACACCTTC. Translation gives CASSDMDRANYGYTF.

The chain joins TRBV11-1 to TRBJ2-5, with D maybe TRBD1 (5 bases). Per the germline V gene, CDR1 is SGHAT and CDR2 is FQDESV (reference sequence). This CDR3 has 14 amino acids. The V end lost 2 bases, the J end lost 9 bases, and 16 bases lay between the germline ends. CDR3 protein: CASSLPTVSGAQYF. The CDR3 DNA follows: TGTGCCAGCAGCTTACCGACAGTGTCTGGGGCCCAGTACTTC.

This clonotype was picked up a small number of times. This sequence joins TRBV6-6 and TRBJ1-1, with 9 bases that match TRBD1. Trimming at V came to 6 bases and at J to 3 bases, leaving 11 bases not matched to a gene. The CDR3 consists of 16 residues. Germline CDR1 and CDR2: MNHNY and SVGAGI (reference sequence). CDR3 amino acids: CASSLNRGLRYTEAFF. Here the CDR3 DNA reads TGTGCCAGCAGCCTTAACAGGGGGCTGAGGTACACTGAAGCTTTCTTT.

This clonotype has more than one count but fewer than ten. The junction does not match germline at one end; this may be a read error. The chain employs TRBV10-3 and TRBJ1-1; 10 bases match TRBD1. Germline lookup yields CDR1 ENHRY and CDR2 SYGVKD. This CDR3 region has 16 residues. For the CDR3, the DNA is TGTGCCAGCAGTAACCCGACGGCTGGGACAGGGGCGGAAGCTTTCTTT. This gives the protein CASSNPTAGTGAEAFF.

This clonotype appeared once. A read error may explain this, as a much larger clone is one base away. This chain joins TRBV24-1 and TRBJ2-5, with TRBD1 identical over 8 bases. Germline V gene lookup returns CDR1 KGHDR and CDR2 SFDVKD. The J segment lost 9 bases and the V segment lost 4 bases, leaving 9 bases of the junction unmatched. This CDR3 is 14 amino acids long. The CDR3 nucleotides read TGTGCCACCAGTGACAGGGGGCGAAAGGAGGCCCAGTACTTC. Translated, it gives CATSDRGRKEAQYF.

This clonotype appeared a few times. CDR3 bases: TGCAGCGTTGATGCGGAAGCCTCTGGAAACACCATATATTTT. This encodes CSVDAEASGNTIYF. This chain uses TRBV29-1 with TRBJ1-3; D gene uncertain. The germline gives CDR1 SQVTM, CDR2 ANQGSEA. This CDR3 has 14 amino acids. Trimming stripped 3 bases from V and 0 bases from J, with 9 bases between.

V usage is TRBV6-1 and J usage is TRBJ1-4, with no clear D. The CDR3 runs 14 residues. V was pared by 6 bases and J by 8 bases, with 16 bases between. Germline CDR1 reads MNHNS; CDR2 reads SASEGT. CDR3 nucleotide sequence: TGTGCCAGCAGAGAACTAGTACACGGCGAAAAACTGTTTTTT. The encoded protein is CASRELVHGEKLFF.

As to this clonotype: Compared with germline, one end of the junction differs, possibly owing to a read error. V usage is TRBV12-3 or TRBV12-4 and J usage is TRBJ1-5, with 9 bases lining up with TRBD1. The CDR3 runs to 18 residues. CDR3 sequence reads: CASSSLIGQGTSNQLQHF. In DNA form, the CDR3 reads TGTGCCAGCAGTTCTCTCATCGGACAGGGGACCAGCAATCAGCTCCAGCATTTT.

In DNA form, the CDR3 reads TGTGCCAGGGGGGGACAGGGAGGTGGCTACACCTTC. This gives the protein CARGGQGGGYTF. The chain uses TRBV2 and TRBJ1-2, with 9 bases fitting TRBD1. J was trimmed by 7 bases and V by 9 bases; bases with no gene match: 6. Looked up from germline, CDR1 is SNHLY and CDR2 is FYNNEI. This CDR3 spans 12 amino acids.

The CDR3 sequence: CASSLMRTGYTF. In nucleotides, the CDR3 is TGTGCCAGCAGCTTAATGCGGACAGGCTACACCTTC. The V call is TRBV7-8, the J call TRBJ1-2; D possibly corresponds to TRBD1 (5 bases). The CDR3 is 12 residues long. From germline, CDR1 is SGHVS and CDR2 FQNEAQ. Deletions cut 2 bases from V and 8 bases from J, with 9 bases between.

J is TRBJ2-5 and V is TRBV7-8; 9 positions agree with TRBD2. Germline V lookup: CDR1 SGHVS, CDR2 FQNEAQ. J lost 13 bases, V lost 5 bases, and 17 bases had no gene match. The CDR3 is 15 residues long. CDR3 residues: CASSQLAGGPAGLYF. The CDR3 DNA is TGTGCCAGCAGCCAACTGGCGGGAGGGCCTGCGGGTTTGTACTTC.

J is TRBJ2-7 and V is TRBV6-1; D ambiguous. From germline, CDR1 is MNHNS and CDR2 SASEGT. This CDR3 is built from 14 residues. Trimming pared 8 bases from V and 5 bases from J, leaving 19 bases between. As DNA, the CDR3 is TGTGCCAGCGCACTCCTCTTTGGTTTCGACGAGCAGTACTTC. As protein: CASALLFGFDEQYF.

This clonotype appeared a single time. The gene calls are TRBV29-1 and TRBJ1-1; 7 bases match TRBD1. From germline, CDR1 is SQVTM and CDR2 ANQGSEA. This CDR3 is 14 amino acids long. V dropped 5 bases and J dropped 4; count of bases not matched to a gene: 10. CDR3 region: CSVRVDRWATEAFF. Here the CDR3 DNA reads TGCAGCGTTAGGGTGGACAGGTGGGCCACTGAAGCTTTCTTT.

This clonotype came up many times. The rearrangement links TRBV10-3 to TRBJ1-5; no reliable D call. The germline V gene has CDR1 ENHRY and CDR2 SYGVKD. V lost 3 bases to trimming and J lost 6 bases, with 12 bases between them. This CDR3 is 14 amino acids long. The CDR3 sequence: CAISEDGWGQPQHF. The DNA for the CDR3 is TGTGCCATCAGTGAAGATGGTTGGGGTCAGCCCCAGCATTTT.

Concerning this clonotype: This sequence may be a read error, since a much larger clone differs from it by one base. The CDR3 end shows no conserved phenylalanine or tryptophan, and so a read error is likely. The rearrangement joins TRBV14 to TRBJ1-2; D is unresolved. Trimming removed 0 bases from V and 3 bases from J, with 8 bases in between. Germline V CDR1 and CDR2: SGHDN, FVKESK. This CDR3 has 14 residues. CDR3: CASSQDPGDYGYTL. In nucleotides, the CDR3 is TGTGCCAGCAGCCAAGATCCCGGGGACTATGGCTACACCCTC.

With regard to this clonotype: Germline and junction disagree at one end, which may indicate a read error. The chain recombines TRBV7-9 with TRBJ1-1; no firm D call. This CDR3 has 15 amino acids. In germline, CDR1 is SEHNR, CDR2 FQNEAQ (reference sequence). Here the CDR3 reads CASSQERKPNTEAFF. As DNA, the CDR3 is TGCGCCAGCAGCCAAGAGCGAAAGCCGAACACTGAAGCTTTCTTT. Looking up the rest from reference TRBV7-9 and TRBJ1-1 gives the full variable domain: DTGVSQNPRHKITKRGQNVTFRCDPISEHNRLYWYRQTLGQGPEFLTYFQNEAQLEKSRLLSDRFSAERPKGSFSTLEIQRTEQGDSAMYLCASSQERKPNTEAFFGQGTRLTVV.

This clonotype was counted between two and nine times. V usage is TRBV7-3 and J usage is TRBJ2-2; D remains ambiguous. V was cut by 6 bases and J by 6 bases, with 11 bases left in between. The CDR3 has 13 amino acids. Looked up from germline, CDR1 is SGHTA and CDR2 is FQGTGA. The DNA for the CDR3 is TGTGCCAGCAGGAAAGACGGCTCCGGGGAGCTGTTTTTT. This gives the protein CASRKDGSGELFF.

The chain links TRBV2 to TRBJ1-5; TRBD1 matches 8 bases. The CDR3 covers 14 residues. The germline gives CDR1 SNHLY, CDR2 FYNNEI. V trimming: 5 bases; J trimming: 6 bases; junction bases outside the gene matches: 6. The CDR3 DNA follows: TGTGCCAGCAGTTTTCAGGGGGCAGGTCAGCCCCAGCATTTT. Translation gives CASSFQGAGQPQHF.

The genes are TRBV7-4 and TRBJ1-1; D not certain. Germline values: CDR1 SGHVT, CDR2 SQSDAQ. The CDR3 is 15 residues long. Trimming cost V 6 bases and J 1 base, with 15 bases left between them. The CDR3 region has the DNA TGTGCCAGCAGTTTTTCGGGAAGTAGGAACACTGAAGCTTTCTTT. Its protein product is CASSFSGSRNTEAFF.

Many counts were recorded for this clonotype. The genes are TRBV7-6 and TRBJ2-7, with 11 bases aligning to TRBD2. J lost 6 bases, V lost 5 bases, and 6 bases had no gene match. The CDR3 is 14 residues long. Germline assignment: CDR1 SGHVS and CDR2 FNYEAQ. This CDR3 is CASSLTSGSGEQYF. In DNA form, the CDR3 reads TGTGCCAGCAGCCTAACTAGCGGGAGTGGCGAGCAGTACTTC.